This is a list of T cell receptor beta chains from one sample in a study of cytomegalovirus exposure and HLA in healthy donors. Profiled with immunoSEQ multiplex PCR; TCRdb holds only in-frame clones, not every one. The table has 150,000 or so clones, more than 70% seen once. The sequenced material came from PBMCs. The receptors were sampled from a woman aged 50 to 65 in good health and CMV-seropositive. Each CDR3 is given with its conserved first and last residue. Each record gives: J gene, V gene, CDR3 protein.

TRBJ2-7 | TRBV7-9 | CASSSGLAGGYEQYF
TRBJ2-2 | TRBV25-1 | CASSDVGANTGELFF
TRBJ1-2 | TRBV5-5 | CASSLGGGGTAAGGYTF
TRBJ2-7 | TRBV28 | CSSRWAGYEQYF
TRBJ1-1 | TRBV28 | CASNYGGQEAFF
TRBJ1-2 | TRBV27 | CASRIGQGVNGYTF
TRBJ1-2 | TRBV30 | CAWSFRRVNYGYTF
TRBJ2-1 | TRBV13 | CASRETSGISYNEQFF
TRBJ2-1 | TRBV5-1 | CASSGTSQTSYNEQFF
TRBJ2-2 | TRBV14 | CASSQDTYDTGELFF
TRBJ1-1 | TRBV9 | CASSVGWMGAGENTEAFF
TRBJ2-5 | TRBV7-3 | CASSFRGGETQYF
TRBJ2-2 | TRBV7-3 | CASSLPSGTNTGELFF
TRBJ2-5 | TRBV4-2 | CASSQEIVQETQYF
TRBJ2-1 | TRBV18 | CASSGGGLYNEQFF
TRBJ1-2 | TRBV27 | CASSLDRVGYGYTF
TRBJ2-7 | TRBV7-2 | CASTVDRPYEQYF
TRBJ1-1 | TRBV11-1 | CASSSPGWGNTEAFF
TRBJ1-6 | TRBV19 | CASSPDSLSSYNSPLHF
TRBJ1-1 | TRBV19 | CASSMNRDTEAFF
TRBJ1-1 | TRBV6-4 | CASRQTMNTEAFF
TRBJ2-2 | TRBV16 | CASSGTSGYTGELFF
TRBJ2-1 | TRBV30 | CAWSGQTGSYNEQFF
TRBJ1-1 | TRBV6-1 | CASRYGDTEAFF
TRBJ2-3 | TRBV4-1 | CASSQSPGGYTQYF
TRBJ2-2 | TRBV19 | CASSVDSWELFF
TRBJ1-1 | TRBV5-4 | CASSLGGDNTEAFF
TRBJ2-3 | TRBV7-9 | CASSPQGPGYTDTQYF
TRBJ2-6 | TRBV7-2 | CASSYRGSGGSGANVLTF
TRBJ1-1 | TRBV19 | CASSPYYRETEAFF
TRBJ2-5 | TRBV5-1 | CASSLGLAGATVQETQYF
TRBJ2-5 | TRBV7-9 | CASSPTGVLEYF
TRBJ2-7 | TRBV7-9 | CASSQPEGWREGHEQYF
TRBJ1-1 | TRBV11-1 | CASSLETARLGTEAFF
TRBJ1-3 | TRBV6-1 | CASRRGGPGNTIYF
TRBJ2-1 | TRBV9 | CASSLRASGGYNEQFF
TRBJ2-7 | TRBV7-2 | CASSSNIAGWREQYF
TRBJ2-5 | TRBV2 | CATQPNRRKETQYF
TRBJ2-3 | TRBV18 | CASSRARTDTQYF
TRBJ2-3 | TRBV14 | CASSYGLAGTDTQYF
TRBJ2-2 | TRBV7-8 | CASSLVRWDSTGELFF
TRBJ1-1 | TRBV7-3 | CASSLNSLNTEAFF
TRBJ1-5 | TRBV2 | CASSSHGQTSNQPQHF
TRBJ2-7 | TRBV11-3 | CASSLYRGHEQYF